The 25 T cell receptor beta chains in this list originate from one sample, sequenced in a study of shared clonotypes between healthy human individuals. The method was immunoSEQ multiplex PCR; TCRdb's version includes in-frame clones alone and lacks a portion of them. The sample comprises under 2,000,000 clones, about 95% of which are singletons, and 1.2% rests with the top ten. CD45RO-negative, CCR7-selected cells formed the naive CD8 fraction, which excluded terminally differentiated effector memory CD45RA+ cells. The sample comprised naive CD8+ T cells sorted from blood. Receptors were obtained from a man younger than 35 in good health.

This clone was seen once. The chain combines TRBV28 with TRBJ2-1, with 8 positions matching TRBD1. The ends lost 6 bases at V and 3 bases at J; junction bases unmatched: 7. The CDR3 is made up of 15 amino acids. Germline values: CDR1 MDHEN, CDR2 SYDVKM. CDR3 bases: TGTGCCAGCAGCCCCGACAGGGGAATCTACAATGAGCAGTTCTTC. Translation: CASSPDRGIYNEQFF.

Regarding this clone: Other DNA variants within this sample encode the same CDR3. The chain recombines TRBV11-2 with TRBJ2-7; 7 bases fit TRBD2. The CDR3 runs 15 residues. J gave up 3 bases and V 1 base, and 6 bases lay outside the gene matches. CDR1 is SGHAT and CDR2 is FQNNGV in the germline V gene. Written as DNA, the CDR3 is TGTGCCAGCAGCTTAGGAACGGGAGGCTTCTACGAGCAGTACTTC. This sequence encodes CASSLGTGGFYEQYF.

The chain joins TRBV25-1 to TRBJ2-2; 9 bases match TRBD2. CDR1 is MGHDK and CDR2 is SYGVNS in the germline V gene. CDR3 length: 14 residues. V lost 1 base, J lost 8 bases, and 2 bases stayed unmatched. The CDR3 DNA is TGTGCCAGCAGTGAATTCGCGGGAGGGGGGGAGCTGTTTTTT. This translates into CASSEFAGGGELFF.

The chain employs TRBV7-8 and TRBJ2-7; TRBD1 matches 8 bases. This CDR3 has 14 amino acids. V dropped 3 bases and J dropped 4; count of bases not matched to a gene: 5. Germline values: CDR1 SGHVS, CDR2 FQNEAQ. This chain's CDR3 is CASSLDRDLYEQYF. The CDR3 nucleotides read TGTGCCAGCAGCTTGGACAGGGATCTTTACGAGCAGTACTTC.

This sequence joins TRBV6-1 and TRBJ2-3, with TRBD1 as a possible D gene (5 bases). V lost 4 bases and J 1 base, leaving 15 bases between the germline ends. The CDR3 runs 16 residues. Per the germline V gene, CDR1 is MNHNS and CDR2 is SASEGT. The CDR3: CASSAHKGMGTDTQYF. As DNA, the CDR3 is TGTGCCAGCAGTGCCCACAAGGGGATGGGCACAGATACGCAGTATTTT.

With respect to this clone: Other DNA sequences within the sample encode an identical CDR3. The chain has TRBV28 and TRBJ2-7, with D perhaps matching TRBD1 (5 bases). Looked up from germline, CDR1 is MDHEN and CDR2 is SYDVKM. With 3 bases removed from V and 6 bases from J, the gap between germline ends came to 12 bases. CDR3 size: 13 residues. The CDR3 nucleotides are TGTGCCAGCAGTTTGCAAGGGGTTGGCGAGCAGTACTTC. As protein: CASSLQGVGEQYF.

The V and J genes are TRBV18 and TRBJ1-6, with D perhaps matching TRBD1 (5 bases). This CDR3 has 14 residues. Germline CDR1 KGHSH, CDR2 LQKENI. V lost 6 bases, J lost 7 bases, and 13 bases lay in between. The CDR3 DNA reads as TGTGCCAGCTCCCCGGGGGAGGTGAATTCACCCCTCCACTTT. Amino acids: CASSPGEVNSPLHF.

J is TRBJ1-3 and V is TRBV7-6; 7 nucleotides agree with TRBD1. CDR1 and CDR2 from the germline V gene are SGHVS and FNYEAQ. The CDR3 covers 16 residues. Trimming cost V 7 bases and J 0 bases; bases outside gene matches: 9. CDR3 loop: CASTPGTDGSGNTIYF. The CDR3 DNA is TGTGCCAGCACGCCCGGGACAGATGGCTCTGGAAACACCATATATTTT.

The table lists this clone with a few counts. The CDR3 DNA follows: TGTGCCAGCTTCGCCTCCTCGTTCACTGAAGCTTTCTTT. The encoded protein is CASFASSFTEAFF. J is TRBJ1-1 and V is TRBV7-9; D gene ambiguous. The germline gives CDR1 SEHNR, CDR2 FQNEAQ (reference sequence). Trimming stripped 8 bases from V and 4 bases from J, with 14 bases between. The CDR3 length is 13 residues.

This chain links TRBV5-1 with TRBJ2-7; 10 bases line up with TRBD2. The germline gives CDR1 SGHRS, CDR2 YFSETQ. The CDR3 is 14 residues long. The trim removed 3 bases at V and 5 bases at J, leaving 5 bases unmatched. CDR3 DNA sequence: TGCGCCAGCAGCTCAGGGACTAGCGTCAACGAGCAGTACTTC. Protein: CASSSGTSVNEQYF. The variable domain in full, completed from reference TRBV5-1 and TRBJ2-7, reads KAGVTQTPRYLIKTRGQQVTLSCSPISGHRSVSWYQQTPGQGLQFLFEYFSETQRNKGNFPGRFSGRQFSNSRSEMNVSTLELGDSALYLCASSSGTSVNEQYFGPGTRLTVT.

With regard to this clone: The sample has other DNA sequences that encode this CDR3 too. This sequence joins TRBV6-5 and TRBJ2-3; tentative D call: TRBD2 (6 bases). CDR3 size: 13 residues. From germline, CDR1 is MNHEY and CDR2 SVGAGI. V gave up 0 bases and J gave up 9 bases, with 10 bases separating them. DNA of the CDR3: TGTGCCAGCAGTTACTCGTCTGGGGGGACGCAGTATTTT. Residues: CASSYSSGGTQYF.

This clone was found a few times. The chain employs TRBV19 and TRBJ1-1; no definite D call. This CDR3 contains 13 residues. Germline V gene data show CDR1 as LNHDA and CDR2 as SQIVND (reference sequence). The germline V and J ends were trimmed by 5 bases and 2 bases, with 9 bases remaining between them. CDR3 amino acids: CASSLGINTEAFF. Written as DNA, the CDR3 is TGTGCCAGTAGTTTGGGCATTAACACTGAAGCTTTCTTT.

This clone was observed once. The J gene is TRBJ2-7, the V gene TRBV28, with D perhaps TRBD1 or TRBD2 (5 bases each). Germline CDR1 is MDHEN and CDR2 is SYDVKM. CDR3 length equals 14 residues. V gave up 2 bases and J gave up 5 bases, with 13 bases separating them. The CDR3 coding sequence is TGTGCCAGCAGTTTAGGGACCTCCCTGGACGAGCAGTACTTC. The encoded protein is CASSLGTSLDEQYF.

The V call is TRBV10-3, the J call TRBJ2-3; 9 bases match TRBD2. Germline V gene data show CDR1 as ENHRY and CDR2 as SYGVKD. The CDR3 loop spans 15 amino acids. Trimming cost V 4 bases and J 5 bases; bases outside gene matches: 7. CDR3 sequence (DNA): TGTGCCATCAGTGCTTTAGCGGGAGTAATAGATACGCAGTATTTT. Its protein product is CAISALAGVIDTQYF.

This clone has just one count. The V call is TRBV19, the J call TRBJ1-1; D ambiguous. Germline V CDR1 and CDR2: LNHDA, SQIVND (reference sequence). V lost 0 bases and J 0 bases, leaving 8 bases between the germline ends. This CDR3 contains 15 residues. For the CDR3, the DNA is TGTGCCAGTAGTATAGAAAAGGGAATGAACACTGAAGCTTTCTTT. This codes for CASSIEKGMNTEAFF.

V and J are TRBV5-4 and TRBJ1-2; 10 bases fit TRBD1. Germline loops: CDR1 SGHNT, CDR2 YYREEE (reference sequence). CDR3 size: 15 residues. Germline trimming cut 4 bases from V and 7 bases from J; bases unmatched to any gene: 10. CDR3 bases: TGTGCCAGCAGCCATCCCGGGACAGGGGAACTTGGCTACACCTTC. This gives the protein CASSHPGTGELGYTF.

V gene TRBV6-5 combines with J gene TRBJ2-1, with 14 bases identical to TRBD2. CDR3 length: 15 residues. V trimming: 5 bases; J trimming: 7 bases; junction bases outside the gene matches: 4. The germline CDR1 and CDR2 sequences are MNHEY and SVGAGI. CDR3 protein: CASSRLAGGTNEQFF. The CDR3 DNA sequence: TGTGCCAGCAGTCGACTAGCGGGAGGGACAAATGAGCAGTTCTTC.

V is TRBV7-9 and J is TRBJ2-2; D perhaps matches TRBD1 (6 bases). V lost 5 bases and J lost 1, with 17 bases in between. This CDR3 has 17 amino acids. In germline, CDR1 is SEHNR, CDR2 FQNEAQ (reference sequence). The CDR3 spells CASSTPTPGQNTGELFF. The DNA for the CDR3 is TGTGCCAGCAGCACCCCCACGCCGGGACAGAACACCGGGGAGCTGTTTTTT. The full variable domain, with the rest looked up from reference TRBV7-9 and TRBJ2-2, is DTGVSQNPRHKITKRGQNVTFRCDPISEHNRLYWYRQTLGQGPEFLTYFQNEAQLEKSRLLSDRFSAERPKGSFSTLEIQRTEQGDSAMYLCASSTPTPGQNTGELFFGEGSRLTVL.

This chain uses TRBV4-3 with TRBJ2-1; 10 bases fit TRBD2. The germline V gene has CDR1 LGHNA and CDR2 YSLEER. V was pared by 0 bases and J by 2 bases, with 7 bases of the junction left unmatched. CDR3 length equals 18 residues. The CDR3 sequence is CASSQEGGLADPYNEQFF. CDR3 nucleotides: TGCGCCAGCAGCCAAGAGGGAGGACTAGCGGACCCCTACAATGAGCAGTTCTTC.

This clone was recorded once. This chain joins TRBV5-8 and TRBJ2-1, with D possibly TRBD2 on 5 matching bases. In germline, CDR1 is SGHTS, CDR2 YDEGEE. The CDR3 is 15 residues long. Trimming stripped 0 bases from V and 0 bases from J, with 7 bases between. The CDR3 region is CASSLGAASYNEQFF. The CDR3 DNA follows: TGTGCCAGCAGCTTGGGAGCGGCCTCCTACAATGAGCAGTTCTTC.

The chain recombines TRBV6-1 with TRBJ1-2; D is unresolved. Germline lookup yields CDR1 MNHNS and CDR2 SASEGT. The CDR3 runs 13 residues. The V gene lost 2 bases and the J gene lost 6 bases, with 10 bases spanning the gap. The CDR3 DNA follows: TGTGCCAGCAGTGAATGGACCTTCAATGGCTACACCTTC. This gives the protein CASSEWTFNGYTF.

This clone was picked up one time. The chain links TRBV20-1 to TRBJ2-1, with D unresolved. Germline loops: CDR1 DFQATT, CDR2 SNEGSKA (reference sequence). V lost 6 bases to trimming and J lost 8 bases, with 11 bases between them. The CDR3 sequence is 11 residues long. The CDR3: CSAPLGYEQFF. The CDR3 DNA reads as TGCAGTGCCCCCTTAGGATATGAGCAGTTCTTC.

The rearrangement joins TRBV6-1 to TRBJ1-1; the D gene is possibly TRBD1 (5 bases). The V end lost 1 base, the J end lost 3 bases, and 18 bases lay between the germline ends. Germline V gene sequence: CDR1 MNHNS, CDR2 SASEGT. The CDR3 loop spans 17 amino acids. The CDR3 protein is CASSEELMGTGYTEAFF. CDR3 in DNA: TGTGCCAGCAGTGAAGAGTTGATGGGGACGGGGTACACTGAAGCTTTCTTT.

Only one count was recorded for this clone. J is TRBJ1-4 and V is TRBV5-6; the D gene is possibly TRBD1 (5 bases). The CDR3 loop spans 17 amino acids. Germline-derived CDR1 and CDR2 are SGHDT and YYEEEE. V dropped 2 bases and J dropped 4 bases, with 18 bases sitting between them. CDR3 sequence reads: CASSFFRDVGLNEKLFF. CDR3 sequence (DNA): TGTGCCAGCAGCTTTTTCAGGGACGTGGGCCTTAATGAAAAACTGTTTTTT.

Concerning this clone itself: The same CDR3 arises from other DNA sequences in this sample as well. This chain links TRBV7-9 with TRBJ2-7, with a tentative D call TRBD2 (7 bases). Trimming pared 3 bases from V and 6 bases from J, leaving 9 bases between. The CDR3 runs to 12 residues. Germline V gene lookup returns CDR1 SEHNR and CDR2 FQNEAQ (reference sequence). CDR3 protein: CASSFGGLEQYF. The DNA for the CDR3 is TGTGCCAGCAGCTTCGGGGGGCTCGAGCAGTACTTC.